The 9 T cell receptor beta chains in this list originate from one sample, sequenced in a study of blood T cell repertoires in COVID-19. Assay: immunoSEQ multiplex PCR; the TCRdb copy retains only in-frame clones and omits some. The sample records about 97,000 clones, 80% to 95% being singletons. Source material: peripheral blood. Receptors were obtained from a man younger than 30 with acute or convalescent COVID-19.

V usage is TRBV27 and J usage is TRBJ2-1; no clear D. The CDR3 length is 15 residues. V was pared by 2 bases and J by 2 bases, with 10 bases between. Looked up from germline, CDR1 is MNHEY and CDR2 is SMNVEV (reference sequence). CDR3 nucleotides: TGTGCCAGCAGTTTAGGCCTAGTCACCTACAATGAGCAGTTCTTC. Protein sequence: CASSLGLVTYNEQFF.

This clone was detected once. The genes are TRBV30 and TRBJ1-2; TRBD1 matches at 7 bases. This CDR3 region has 12 residues. Looked up from germline, CDR1 is GTSNPN and CDR2 is SVGIG (reference sequence). V trimming: 1 base; J trimming: 11 bases; junction bases outside the gene matches: 7. The CDR3 protein is CAWSALTGVYTF. The CDR3 coding sequence is TGTGCCTGGAGTGCACTCACAGGGGTGTACACCTTC.

The chain carries TRBV5-6 and TRBJ2-7, with 9 bases fitting TRBD1. The V and J ends lost 4 bases and 0 bases, in that order; junction bases with no gene match: 11. Germline V gene sequence: CDR1 SGHDT, CDR2 YYEEEE. CDR3 length: 17 residues. DNA for the CDR3: TGTGCCAGCAGCACCCTATTTACAGGGGGCCACTCCTACGAGCAGTACTTC. Protein: CASSTLFTGGHSYEQYF. The complete variable domain, with remaining parts taken from reference TRBV5-6 and TRBJ2-7, reads DAGVTQSPTHLIKTRGQQVTLRCSPKSGHDTVSWYQQALGQGPQFIFQYYEEEERQRGNFPDRFSGHQFPNYSSELNVNALLLGDSALYLCASSTLFTGGHSYEQYFGPGTRLTVT.

The rearrangement links TRBV29-1 to TRBJ2-3; the D gene is possibly TRBD2 (7 bases). The germline gives CDR1 SQVTM, CDR2 ANQGSEA. V was pared by 4 bases and J by 6 bases, with 26 bases between. This CDR3 has 17 residues. The CDR3 DNA reads as TGCAGCGTTGGGGAATGGCGGGGGCCCGGCGTATCCGATACGCAGTATTTT. Its protein product is CSVGEWRGPGVSDTQYF.

The chain links TRBV6-5 to TRBJ1-2, with D possibly being TRBD1 (6 bases). Germline loops: CDR1 MNHEY, CDR2 SVGAGI. The CDR3 has 13 amino acids. With 6 bases removed from V and 6 bases from J, the gap between germline ends came to 14 bases. Here the CDR3 DNA reads TGTGCCAGCAGCTCTACAGGGTCCGATGGCTACACCTTC. Its translation: CASSSTGSDGYTF.

The genes are TRBV27 and TRBJ1-1; D not certain. Germline CDR1 MNHEY, CDR2 SMNVEV (reference sequence). The CDR3 spans 12 residues. V gave up 2 bases and J gave up 7 bases, with 8 bases separating them. The CDR3 coding sequence is TGTGCCAGCAGTTTACTCGGCGGTGAAGCTTTCTTT. It yields the protein CASSLLGGEAFF.

The V and J genes are TRBV5-6 and TRBJ1-1; a weak D match, TRBD1 (5 bases). This CDR3 spans 14 amino acids. Germline CDR1 is SGHDT and CDR2 is YYEEEE. V was shortened by 3 bases and J by 6 bases, with 15 bases between the two germline ends. The CDR3, as DNA: TGTGCCAGCAGCTATCGAATGACAGATCCTGAAGCTTTCTTT. Its protein product is CASSYRMTDPEAFF.

This clone appeared a single time. This sequence joins TRBV19 and TRBJ1-2, with a possible D match to TRBD1 (5 bases). Germline CDR1 reads LNHDA; CDR2 reads SQIVND (reference sequence). Trimming pared 2 bases from V and 2 bases from J, leaving 9 bases between. The CDR3 contains 14 residues. The CDR3 spells CASSIQGRNYGYTF. Here the CDR3 DNA reads TGTGCCAGTAGTATACAGGGCCGGAACTATGGCTACACCTTC.

This chain connects TRBV6-4 to TRBJ1-4; the D gene is possibly TRBD1 (6 bases). This CDR3 has 17 amino acids. Germline V gene sequence: CDR1 MRHNA, CDR2 SNTAGT. Trimming stripped 8 bases from V and 5 bases from J, with 24 bases between. For the CDR3, the DNA is TGTGCCAGCCCACAGGGACCACACGACCAGGGAAATGAAAAACTGTTTTTT. Translation: CASPQGPHDQGNEKLFF.